Included here is one T cell receptor beta chain sequence, with context. The source of the sample is a study of blood T cell repertoires in COVID-19. The wider study: T cells, B-cell-depleted T cells, or PBMCs provided the cDNA or gDNA that served as material.

Generated by immunoSEQ multiplex PCR, the TCRdb table keeps only in-frame clones and is missing some. The data hold approximately 200,000 clones, with approximately 90% observed a single time. The CDR3 is made up of 18 amino acids. From germline, CDR1 is SGDLS and CDR2 YYNGEE. V lost 0 bases, J lost 0 bases, and 8 bases stayed unmatched. Specimen: PBMCs or T cells enriched from blood (not recorded which). The rearrangement links TRBV9 to TRBJ2-2; 7 positions match TRBD2. The sequence derives from a man younger than 30 with acute COVID-19. Here the CDR3 DNA reads TGTGCCAGCAGCGTAGCTACCAGCGGGGTAACGAACACCGGGGAGCTGTTTTTT. Its translation is CASSVATSGVTNTGELFF.